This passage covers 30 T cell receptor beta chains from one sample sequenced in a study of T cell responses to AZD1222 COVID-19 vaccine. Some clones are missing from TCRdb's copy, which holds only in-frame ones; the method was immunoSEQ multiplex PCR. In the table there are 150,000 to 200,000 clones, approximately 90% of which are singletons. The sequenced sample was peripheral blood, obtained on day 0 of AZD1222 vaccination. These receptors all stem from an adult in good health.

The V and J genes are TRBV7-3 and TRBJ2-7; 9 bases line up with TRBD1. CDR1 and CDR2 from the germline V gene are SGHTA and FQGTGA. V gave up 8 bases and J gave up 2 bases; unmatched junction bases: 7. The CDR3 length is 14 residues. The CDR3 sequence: CASSRQGGTYEQYF. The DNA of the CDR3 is TGTGCCAGCTCAAGACAGGGGGGCACCTACGAGCAGTACTTC.

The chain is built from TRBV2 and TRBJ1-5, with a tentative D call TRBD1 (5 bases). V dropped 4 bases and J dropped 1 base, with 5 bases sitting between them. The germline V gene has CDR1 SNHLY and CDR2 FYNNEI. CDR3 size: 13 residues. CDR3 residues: CASSGDSNQPQHF. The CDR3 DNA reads TGTGCCAGCAGTGGGGACAGCAATCAGCCCCAGCATTTT.

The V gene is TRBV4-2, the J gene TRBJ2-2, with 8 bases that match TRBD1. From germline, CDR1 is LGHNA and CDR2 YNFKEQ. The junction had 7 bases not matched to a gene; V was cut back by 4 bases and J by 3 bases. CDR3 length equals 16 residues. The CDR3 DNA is TGTGCCAGCAGCCCCAGGGGGCAGGGCCACACCGGGGAGCTGTTTTTT. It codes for CASSPRGQGHTGELFF.

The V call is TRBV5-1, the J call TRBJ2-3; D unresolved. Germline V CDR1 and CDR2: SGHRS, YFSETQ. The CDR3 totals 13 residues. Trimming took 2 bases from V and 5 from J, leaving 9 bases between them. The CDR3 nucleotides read TGCGCCAGCAGCTTAAGTGTGGGAGATACGCAGTATTTT. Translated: CASSLSVGDTQYF.

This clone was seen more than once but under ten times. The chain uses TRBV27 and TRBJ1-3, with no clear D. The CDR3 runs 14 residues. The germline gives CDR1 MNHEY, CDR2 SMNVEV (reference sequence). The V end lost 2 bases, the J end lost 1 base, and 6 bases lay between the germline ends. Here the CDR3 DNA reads TGTGCCAGCAGTTTAACGGGGTCTGGAAACACCATATATTTT. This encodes CASSLTGSGNTIYF.

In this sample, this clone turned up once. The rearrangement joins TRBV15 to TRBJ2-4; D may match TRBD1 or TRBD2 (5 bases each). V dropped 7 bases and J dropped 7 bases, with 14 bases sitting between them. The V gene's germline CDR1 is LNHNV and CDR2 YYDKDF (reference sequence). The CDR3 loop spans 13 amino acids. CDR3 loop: CATTSTGTNIQYF. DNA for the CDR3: TGTGCCACCACCTCGACGGGGACCAACATTCAGTACTTC.

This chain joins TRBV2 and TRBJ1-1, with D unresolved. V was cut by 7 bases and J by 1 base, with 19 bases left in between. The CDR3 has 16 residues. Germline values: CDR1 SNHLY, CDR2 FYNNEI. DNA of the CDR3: TGTGCCAGCACCACAAATTCTAATCTGAGGAACACTGAAGCTTTCTTT. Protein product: CASTTNSNLRNTEAFF.

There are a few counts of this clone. In DNA form, the CDR3 reads TGTGCCAGTATGGCGGGAGGCCGCTCCTACGAGCAGTACTTC. This encodes CASMAGGRSYEQYF. The chain links TRBV7-6 to TRBJ2-7, with 8 bases that match TRBD2. The CDR3 spans 14 residues. The trim removed 9 bases at V and 0 bases at J, leaving 7 bases unmatched. Per the germline V gene, CDR1 is SGHVS and CDR2 is FNYEAQ.

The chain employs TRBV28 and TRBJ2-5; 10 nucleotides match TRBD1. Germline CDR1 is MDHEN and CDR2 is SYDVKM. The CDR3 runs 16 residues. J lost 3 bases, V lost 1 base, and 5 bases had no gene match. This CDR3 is CASSLSDRGFEETQYF. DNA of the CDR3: TGTGCCAGCAGTTTATCGGACAGGGGGTTCGAAGAGACCCAGTACTTC.

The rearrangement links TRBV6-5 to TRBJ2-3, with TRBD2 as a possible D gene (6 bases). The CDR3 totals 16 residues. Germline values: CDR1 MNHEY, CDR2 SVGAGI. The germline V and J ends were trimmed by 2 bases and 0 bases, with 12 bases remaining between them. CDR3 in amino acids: CASSYGGEISTDTQYF. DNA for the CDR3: TGTGCCAGCAGTTACGGAGGGGAGATCAGCACAGATACGCAGTATTTT.

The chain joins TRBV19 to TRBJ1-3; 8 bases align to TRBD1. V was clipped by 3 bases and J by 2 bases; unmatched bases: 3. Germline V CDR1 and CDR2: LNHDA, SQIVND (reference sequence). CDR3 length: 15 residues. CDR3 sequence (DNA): TGTGCCAGTAGTATGGTGGACAGGGCTGGAAACACCATATATTTT. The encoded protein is CASSMVDRAGNTIYF.

The CDR3 DNA follows: TGTGCCAGCAGCTTAGAGGGCCTGTCCTACAATGAGCAGTTCTTC. Its translation: CASSLEGLSYNEQFF. J is TRBJ2-1 and V is TRBV11-2; D remains unclear. V was cut by 0 bases and J by 1 base, with 7 bases left in between. Germline values: CDR1 SGHAT, CDR2 FQNNGV. This CDR3 is 15 amino acids long.

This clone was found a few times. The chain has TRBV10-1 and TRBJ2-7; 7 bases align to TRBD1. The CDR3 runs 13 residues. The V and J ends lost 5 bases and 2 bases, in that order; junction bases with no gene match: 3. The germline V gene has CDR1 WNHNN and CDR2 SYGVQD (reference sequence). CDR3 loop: CASSPGQPYEQYF. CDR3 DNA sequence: TGCGCCAGCAGTCCGGGACAGCCCTACGAGCAGTACTTC.

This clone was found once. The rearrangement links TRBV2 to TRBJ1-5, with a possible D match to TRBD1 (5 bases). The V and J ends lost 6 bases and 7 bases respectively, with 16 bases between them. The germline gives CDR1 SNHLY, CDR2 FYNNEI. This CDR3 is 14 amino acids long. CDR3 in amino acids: CASRGTELGQPQHF. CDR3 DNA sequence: TGTGCCAGCAGAGGGACGGAACTGGGGCAGCCCCAGCATTTT.

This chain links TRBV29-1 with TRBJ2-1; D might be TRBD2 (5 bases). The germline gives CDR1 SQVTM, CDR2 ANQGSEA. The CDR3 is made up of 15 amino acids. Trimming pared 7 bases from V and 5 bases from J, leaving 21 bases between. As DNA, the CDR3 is TGCAGCGCCCTACTAGGCGCGATGGGGAACAATGAGCAGTTCTTC. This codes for CSALLGAMGNNEQFF.

The CDR3 DNA sequence: TGTGCCACCAGTGACCTACAGGGGACCCTGTACTTC. Its protein is CATSDLQGTLYF. The chain combines TRBV24-1 with TRBJ2-7; 7 bases match TRBD1. Germline lookup yields CDR1 KGHDR and CDR2 SFDVKD. The CDR3 consists of 12 residues. V lost 4 bases to trimming and J lost 12 bases; unmatched junction nucleotides: 8.

Here the CDR3 DNA reads TGTGCCAGTAGTTGGACAGGGGTGACAGGCGGGGAGCTGTTTTTT. Translated, it gives CASSWTGVTGGELFF. This sequence joins TRBV19 and TRBJ2-2; 9 nucleotides align to TRBD1. The CDR3 runs 15 residues. The V segment lost 5 bases and the J segment 7 bases; nucleotides outside the gene matches: 8. Germline CDR1 reads LNHDA; CDR2 reads SQIVND (reference sequence).

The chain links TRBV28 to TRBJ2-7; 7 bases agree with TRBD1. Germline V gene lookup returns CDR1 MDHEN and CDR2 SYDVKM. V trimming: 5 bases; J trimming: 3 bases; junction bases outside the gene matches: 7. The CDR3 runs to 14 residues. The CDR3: CASSPLGQDYEQYF. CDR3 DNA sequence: TGTGCCAGCAGTCCTCTTGGACAGGACTACGAGCAGTACTTC.

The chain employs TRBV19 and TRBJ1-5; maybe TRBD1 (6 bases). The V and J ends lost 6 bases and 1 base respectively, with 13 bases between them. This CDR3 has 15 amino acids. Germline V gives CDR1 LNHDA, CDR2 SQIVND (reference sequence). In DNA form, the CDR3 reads TGTGCCAGTAGCCTACAGGGAAACAGCAATCAGCCCCAGCATTTT. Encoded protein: CASSLQGNSNQPQHF.

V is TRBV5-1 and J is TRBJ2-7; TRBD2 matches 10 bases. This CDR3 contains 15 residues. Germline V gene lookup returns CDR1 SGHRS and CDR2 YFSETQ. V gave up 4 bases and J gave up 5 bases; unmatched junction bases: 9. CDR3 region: CASSRVTSGNHEQYF. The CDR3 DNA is TGCGCCAGCAGCCGGGTAACTAGCGGGAATCACGAGCAGTACTTC.

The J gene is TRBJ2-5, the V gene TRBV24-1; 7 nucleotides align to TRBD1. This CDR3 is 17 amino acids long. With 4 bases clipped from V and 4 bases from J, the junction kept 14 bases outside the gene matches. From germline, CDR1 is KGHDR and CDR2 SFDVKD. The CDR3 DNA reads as TGTGCCACCAGTGACAGATTAAACAGGGGATGGGGAGAGACCCAGTACTTC. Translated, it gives CATSDRLNRGWGETQYF.

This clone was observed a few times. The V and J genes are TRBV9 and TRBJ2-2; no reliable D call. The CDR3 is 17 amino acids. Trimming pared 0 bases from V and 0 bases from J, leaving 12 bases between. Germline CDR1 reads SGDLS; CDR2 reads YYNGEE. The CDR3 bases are TGTGCCAGCAGCGTAGCGCGGCAGTCCACGAACACCGGGGAGCTGTTTTTT. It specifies CASSVARQSTNTGELFF.

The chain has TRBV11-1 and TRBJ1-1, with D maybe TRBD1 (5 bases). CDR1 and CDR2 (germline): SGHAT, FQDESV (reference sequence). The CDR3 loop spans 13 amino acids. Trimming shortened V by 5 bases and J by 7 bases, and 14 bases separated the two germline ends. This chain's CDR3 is CASSHEYRSEAFF. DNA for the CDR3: TGTGCCAGCAGCCACGAGTACAGGAGTGAAGCTTTCTTT.

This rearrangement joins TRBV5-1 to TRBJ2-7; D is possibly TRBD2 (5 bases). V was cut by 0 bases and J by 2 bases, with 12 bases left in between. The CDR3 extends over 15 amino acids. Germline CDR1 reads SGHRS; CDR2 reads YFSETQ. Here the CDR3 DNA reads TGCGCCAGCAGCTTGGTCGCCGGGAACCCCTACGAGCAGTACTTC. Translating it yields CASSLVAGNPYEQYF.

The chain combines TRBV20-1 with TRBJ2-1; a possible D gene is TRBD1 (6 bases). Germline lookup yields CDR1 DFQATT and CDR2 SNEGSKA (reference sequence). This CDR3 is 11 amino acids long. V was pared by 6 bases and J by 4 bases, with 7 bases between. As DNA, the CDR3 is TGCAGTGCCGACAGGTACAATGAGCAGTTCTTC. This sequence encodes CSADRYNEQFF.

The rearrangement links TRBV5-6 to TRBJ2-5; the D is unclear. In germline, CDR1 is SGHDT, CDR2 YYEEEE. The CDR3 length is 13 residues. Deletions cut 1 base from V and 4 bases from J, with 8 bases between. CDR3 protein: CASSLMTVETQYF. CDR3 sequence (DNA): TGTGCCAGCAGCTTGATGACCGTAGAGACCCAGTACTTC.

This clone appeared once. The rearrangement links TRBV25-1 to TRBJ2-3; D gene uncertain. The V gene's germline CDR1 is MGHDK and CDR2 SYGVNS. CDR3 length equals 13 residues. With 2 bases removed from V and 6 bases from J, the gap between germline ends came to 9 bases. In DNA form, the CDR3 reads TGTGCCAGCAGTGAAACCTCGTGGGATACGCAGTATTTT. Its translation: CASSETSWDTQYF.

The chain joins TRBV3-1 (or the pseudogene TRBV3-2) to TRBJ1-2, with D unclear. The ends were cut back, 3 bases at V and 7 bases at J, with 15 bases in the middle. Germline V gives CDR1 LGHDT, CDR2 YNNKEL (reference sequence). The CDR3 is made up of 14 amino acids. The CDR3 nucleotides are TGTGCCAGCAGCCAGCTTTTGGACTGGGGTGGCTACACCTTC. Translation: CASSQLLDWGGYTF.

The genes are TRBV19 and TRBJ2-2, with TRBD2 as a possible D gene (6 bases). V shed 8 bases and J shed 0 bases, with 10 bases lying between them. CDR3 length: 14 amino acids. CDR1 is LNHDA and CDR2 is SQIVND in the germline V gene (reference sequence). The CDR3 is CASSDYANTGELFF. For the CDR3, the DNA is TGTGCCAGTTCGGACTACGCGAACACCGGGGAGCTGTTTTTT.

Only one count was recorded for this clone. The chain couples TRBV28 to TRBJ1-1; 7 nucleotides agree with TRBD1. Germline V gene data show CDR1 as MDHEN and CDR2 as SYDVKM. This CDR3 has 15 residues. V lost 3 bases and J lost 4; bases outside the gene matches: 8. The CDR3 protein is CASSLHDRVGTEAFF. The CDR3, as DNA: TGTGCCAGCAGTTTGCATGACAGGGTGGGCACTGAAGCTTTCTTT.